This is a list of T cell receptor beta chains from one sample in a study of T cell responses to AZD1222 COVID-19 vaccine. Profiling relied on immunoSEQ multiplex PCR, and the TCRdb table lists in-frame clones only, not all of them. The sample lists about 130,000 clones, roughly 93% occurring once. Sequencing used peripheral blood, obtained on day 0 of AZD1222 vaccination. These TCRs come from an adult in good health. The CDR3 runs from the conserved cysteine through the conserved F or W. D genes are given only for firm matches. Clone size is not always given. Where it is, it says once, few, many or a class for expanded clones.

d_call	clone_size	v_call	j_call	cdr3_nt	cdr3_aa
-	-	TRBV7-2	TRBJ2-2	TGTGCCAGCAGCTTAAGGGAGAACACCGGGGAGCTGTTTTTT	CASSLRENTGELFF
-	-	TRBV19	TRBJ1-1	TGTGCCAGTAGTGCCCTAGAGTCTTCGAACACTGAAGCTTTCTTT	CASSALESSNTEAFF
-	-	TRBV6-2/TRBV6-3	TRBJ2-1	TGTGCCAGCAGCCGTCCTGGCTCTAAGTACAATGAGCAGTTCTTC	CASSRPGSKYNEQFF
TRBD2	-	TRBV6-2/TRBV6-3	TRBJ2-1	TGTGCCAGCAGTCGAGCGGGGAGCTCCTACAATGAGCAGTTCTTC	CASSRAGSSYNEQFF
-	-	TRBV11-2	TRBJ2-2	TGTGCCAGCAGCAGACCCGGGGAGCTGTTTTTT	CASSRPGELFF
TRBD2	-	TRBV5-1	TRBJ2-2	TGCGCCAGCAGCTTGGGAGGGACTAGCGGAACCGGGGAGCTGTTTTTT	CASSLGGTSGTGELFF
-	-	TRBV19	TRBJ2-3	TGTGCCAGTAGTATTCGACGCACAGATACGCAGTATTTT	CASSIRRTDTQYF
TRBD1	once	TRBV9	TRBJ2-7	TGTGCCAGCAGCCTAGGGACAGGGGGTGGAGGCGAGCAGTACTTC	CASSLGTGGGGEQYF
TRBD2	-	TRBV20-1	TRBJ2-1	TGCAGTGCTAGTAAGACTAGCGCCTCTGAGCAGTTCTTC	CSASKTSASEQFF
-	-	TRBV18	TRBJ2-1	TGTGCCAGCTCACCAAGCAGGGGCAATGAGCAGTTCTTC	CASSPSRGNEQFF
-	-	TRBV28	TRBJ1-2	TGTGCCAGCAGTTTAGGGCGGGGCCCAACGGGGGGCTACACCTTC	CASSLGRGPTGGYTF
-	-	TRBV10-1	TRBJ1-5	TGCGCCAGCAGTGAGTCGGGGGTATGGCAGCCCCAGCATTTT	CASSESGVWQPQHF
TRBD1	-	TRBV27	TRBJ1-1	TGTGCCAGCAGTCCCGGGACAGGGGGGAACACTGAAGCTTTCTTT	CASSPGTGGNTEAFF
TRBD1	-	TRBV5-4	TRBJ2-7	TGTGCCAGCAGCCCCTTAGGGGGCGGCTACGAGCAGTACTTC	CASSPLGGGYEQYF
-	-	TRBV29-1	TRBJ1-1	TGCAGCGTGGGAGTTTTGGGGAGACAGATGAACACTGAAGCTTTCTTT	CSVGVLGRQMNTEAFF
-	-	TRBV24-1	TRBJ2-5	TGTGCCACCAGTGTGCGGGAATCAGAGACCCAGTACTTC	CATSVRESETQYF
TRBD1	-	TRBV6-5	TRBJ1-1	TGTGCCAGCAGTTTTTCAGGACAGGGGGCGACTGAAGCTTTCTTT	CASSFSGQGATEAFF
-	few	TRBV28	TRBJ2-3	TGTGCCAGCAGTTTACCGGGGGATATAGATACGCAGTATTTT	CASSLPGDIDTQYF
-	-	TRBV6-5	TRBJ1-2	TGTGCCAGCAGTATAGGTGGGGCGGACTATGGCTACACCTTC	CASSIGGADYGYTF
-	few	TRBV5-4	TRBJ1-1	TGTGCCAGCAGCCAAGGAGGTCTACGAGGAGCTTTCTTT	CASSQGGLRGAFF
-	few	TRBV2	TRBJ2-5	TGTGCCAGCAGTGGAACTAGTTTAGAGACCCAGTACTTC	CASSGTSLETQYF
-	-	TRBV13	TRBJ2-7	TGTGCCAGCAGCTTAGCATTCCGGGGGAGTAACGAGCAGTACTTC	CASSLAFRGSNEQYF
-	-	TRBV19	TRBJ1-1	TGTGCCAGTAGGGCCGGGGACACTGAAGCTTTCTTT	CASRAGDTEAFF
-	once	TRBV21-1	TRBJ2-7	TGTGCCAGCAGTAGGACCTACGAGCAGTACTTC	CASSRTYEQYF
-	-	TRBV3-1/TRBV3-2	TRBJ1-1	TGTGCCAGCAGCCAAGCGGGGTCGGGCGCTTTCTTT	CASSQAGSGAFF
-	-	TRBV5-1	TRBJ1-4	TGCGCCAGCAGCTTACAGGGTGCGGAAAAACTGTTTTTT	CASSLQGAEKLFF
TRBD2	-	TRBV5-4	TRBJ2-1	TGTGCCAGCAGCTTGGGGGCTAGCGGGAGGGGTGAGCAGTTCTTC	CASSLGASGRGEQFF
TRBD1	-	TRBV10-3	TRBJ1-5	TGTGCCATCAGTGAGTCGAGGGACAGCGACCAGCCCCAGCATTTT	CAISESRDSDQPQHF
-	-	TRBV19	TRBJ1-5	TGTGCCAGTAGTATAAGTTTGGAGCCCCAGCATTTT	CASSISLEPQHF
TRBD1	once	TRBV5-1	TRBJ1-2	TGCGCCAGCAGCTCACCCGGGACAGGACTCAACTATGGCTACACCTTC	CASSSPGTGLNYGYTF
TRBD1	-	TRBV6-5	TRBJ2-1	TGTGCCAGCAGGGGGACAGGAAAATCCTACAATGAGCAGTTCTTC	CASRGTGKSYNEQFF
-	-	TRBV2	TRBJ2-2	TGTGCCAGCAGTGAAGCAGGGTTCACCGGGGAGCTGTTTTTT	CASSEAGFTGELFF
-	-	TRBV27	TRBJ1-6	TGTGCCAGCAGTTTTTCCCCCCTGAGCTCCTATAATTCACCCCTCCACTTT	CASSFSPLSSYNSPLHF
-	-	TRBV6-4	TRBJ1-2	TGTGCCAGCAGTGACTCGTCTAGAAGGGATGGCTACACCTTC	CASSDSSRRDGYTF
-	few	TRBV28	TRBJ2-7	TGTGCCAGCAGTTTACCAGGGGGGCGCGAGCAGTACTTC	CASSLPGGREQYF
TRBD1	-	TRBV29-1	TRBJ1-2	TGCAGCGTTCCCGGGAGACAGGGCGGTTATGGCTACACCTTC	CSVPGRQGGYGYTF
TRBD2	-	TRBV5-1	TRBJ2-7	TGCGCCAGCAGCTTGGAGGGGACTAGCGCCTTCGAGCAGTACTTC	CASSLEGTSAFEQYF
-	-	TRBV5-4	TRBJ1-2	TGTGCCAGCAGCTCAACAGTTTTTCAGGGCTACACCTTC	CASSSTVFQGYTF
-	-	TRBV29-1	TRBJ2-7	TGCAGCACATTGTCGTCCCCGCCGGGCCTCGAATCCTACGAGCAGTACTTC	CSTLSSPPGLESYEQYF
-	-	TRBV3-1/TRBV3-2	TRBJ1-2	TGTGCCAGCAGCCAAGGCCAGGATTACGGCTACACCTTC	CASSQGQDYGYTF